This section outlines one T cell receptor beta chain sequence together with its context. This specimen belongs to a study of blood T cell repertoires in COVID-19. CDR3 length: 12 residues. Trimming removed 0 bases from V and 9 bases from J, with 8 bases in between. The protocol was immunoSEQ multiplex PCR, while the TCRdb copy is restricted to in-frame clones and leaves out a portion. Of over 130,000 clones detected, more than 70% appear once; the ten largest clones hold roughly 28%. The specimen was peripheral blood. The chain recombines TRBV12-3 or TRBV12-4 with TRBJ1-1; D is undetermined. The receptor comes from a human donor in a cohort sampled during active COVID-19. The CDR3 DNA reads as TGTGCCAGCAGTTTAGCGAGGATAAAAGCTTTCTTT. Translating gives CASSLARIKAFF.